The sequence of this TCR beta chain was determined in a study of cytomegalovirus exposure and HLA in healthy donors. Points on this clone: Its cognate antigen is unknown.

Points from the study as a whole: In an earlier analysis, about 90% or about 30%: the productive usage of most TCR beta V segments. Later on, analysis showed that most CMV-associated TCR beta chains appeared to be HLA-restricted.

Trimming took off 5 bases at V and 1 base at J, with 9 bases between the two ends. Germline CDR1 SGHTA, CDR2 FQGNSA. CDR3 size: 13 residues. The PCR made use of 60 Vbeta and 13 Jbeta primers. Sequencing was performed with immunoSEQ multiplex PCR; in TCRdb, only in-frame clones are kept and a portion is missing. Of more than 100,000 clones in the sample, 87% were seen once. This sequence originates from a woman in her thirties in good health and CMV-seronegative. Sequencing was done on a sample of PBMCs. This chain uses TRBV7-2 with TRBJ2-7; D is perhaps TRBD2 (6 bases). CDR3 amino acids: CASSRAGSYEQYF. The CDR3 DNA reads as TGTGCCAGCAGCCGGGCGGGGTCCTACGAGCAGTACTTC.